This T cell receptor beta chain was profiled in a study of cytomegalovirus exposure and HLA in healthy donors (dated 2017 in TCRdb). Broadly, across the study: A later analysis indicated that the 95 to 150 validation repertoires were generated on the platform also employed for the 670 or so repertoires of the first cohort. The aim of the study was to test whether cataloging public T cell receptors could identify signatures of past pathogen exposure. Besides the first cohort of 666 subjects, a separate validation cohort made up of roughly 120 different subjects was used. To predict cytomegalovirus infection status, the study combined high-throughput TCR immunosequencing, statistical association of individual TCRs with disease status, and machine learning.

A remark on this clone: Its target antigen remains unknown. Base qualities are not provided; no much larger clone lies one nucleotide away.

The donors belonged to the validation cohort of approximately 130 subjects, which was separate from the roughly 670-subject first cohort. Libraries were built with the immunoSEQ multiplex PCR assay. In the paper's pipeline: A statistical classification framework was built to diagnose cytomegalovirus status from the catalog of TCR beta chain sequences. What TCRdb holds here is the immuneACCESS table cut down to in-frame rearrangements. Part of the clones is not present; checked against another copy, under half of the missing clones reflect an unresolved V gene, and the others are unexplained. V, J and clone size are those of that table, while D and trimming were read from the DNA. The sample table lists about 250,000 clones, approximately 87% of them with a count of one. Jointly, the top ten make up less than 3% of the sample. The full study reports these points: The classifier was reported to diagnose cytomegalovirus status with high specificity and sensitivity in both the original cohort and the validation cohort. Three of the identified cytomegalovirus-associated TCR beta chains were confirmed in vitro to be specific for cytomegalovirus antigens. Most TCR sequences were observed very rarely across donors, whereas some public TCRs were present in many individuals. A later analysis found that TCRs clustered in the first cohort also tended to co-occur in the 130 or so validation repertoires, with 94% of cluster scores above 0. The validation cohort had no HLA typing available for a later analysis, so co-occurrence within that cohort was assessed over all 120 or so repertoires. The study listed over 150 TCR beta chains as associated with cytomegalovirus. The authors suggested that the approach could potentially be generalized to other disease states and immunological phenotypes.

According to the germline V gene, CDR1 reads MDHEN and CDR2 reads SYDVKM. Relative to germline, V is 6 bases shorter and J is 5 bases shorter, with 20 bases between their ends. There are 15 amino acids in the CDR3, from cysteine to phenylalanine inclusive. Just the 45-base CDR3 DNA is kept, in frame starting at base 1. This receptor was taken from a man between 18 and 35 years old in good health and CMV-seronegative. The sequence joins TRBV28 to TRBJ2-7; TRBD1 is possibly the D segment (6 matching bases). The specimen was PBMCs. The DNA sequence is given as TGTGCCAGCAGCCGACCGGGGACAACCCTGAACGAGCAGTACTTC. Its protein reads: CASSRPGTTLNEQYF.